One T cell receptor (beta chain) is described in this entry. Its antigen is currently unknown. The assay was immunoSEQ multiplex PCR, and TCRdb's table has in-frame clones only and misses some. The data contain 95,000 to 100,000 clones, approximately 88% of them singletons. Healthy donors had no documented immune events, such as infections, while sampled. J lost 4 bases, V lost 4 bases, and 5 bases had no gene match. Germline values: CDR1 SNHLY, CDR2 FYNNEI. The CDR3 contains 14 residues. The sample comes from a study of identifying expanded T cells in peripheral blood. General study results and limits: Two-week clone count variance significantly increased as total template count grew. Approximately 1.1 clones differed between technical replicates, versus about 15 and 19 over time.

This chain joins TRBV2 and TRBJ2-5; 8 bases match TRBD1. The sequence was obtained from a person between 18 and 75 years old in good health. The sequencing sample was made of blood. CDR3 sequence (DNA): TGTGCCAGCAGTGGGCCAGGGGGCGGAGAGACCCAGTACTTC. It encodes CASSGPGGGETQYF. Full variable domain (remainder filled in from reference TRBV2 and TRBJ2-5): EPEVTQTPSHQVTQMGQEVILRCVPISNHLYFYWYRQILGQKVEFLVSFYNNEISEKSEIFDDQFSVERPDGSNFTLKIRSTKLEDSAMYFCASSGPGGGETQYFGPGTRLLVL.